The source of this T cell receptor (beta chain) is a study of PD-1 blockade in classical Hodgkin lymphoma. Across the study: Patients were treated with nivolumab at 3 mg/kg, and this was given intravenously every 2 weeks.

Here immunoSEQ multiplex PCR was the method, and the copy in TCRdb shows in-frame clones only, minus some. The sample consists of around 99,000 clones, about four fifths of them appearing once. A remark on this clone: Its antigen is not identified.

Study findings and constraints: Undefined causes, possibly disease activity or prior therapy, underlie the repertoire differences. Partial responders and progressors had significantly lower baseline TCR diversity.

Germline CDR1 and CDR2: SGHRS and YFSETQ. The V end lost 2 bases, the J end lost 2 bases, and 13 bases lay between the germline ends. The CDR3 totals 15 residues. Relapse was seen in all patients after autologous stem cell transplantation, and brentuximab vedotin exposure was variable. Best responses were complete response, partial response or progressive disease. Here the sequenced sample was peripheral blood mononuclear cells (PBMCs), taken before the second cycle of nivolumab. This clonotype was sampled from a human donor with classical Hodgkin lymphoma. The chain is built from TRBV5-1 and TRBJ1-1, with a possible D match to TRBD1 (5 bases). CDR3 nucleotides: TGCGCCAGCAGCTTAACCGGGACGGGTAACACTGAAGCTTTCTTT. This codes for CASSLTGTGNTEAFF.